The next 28 T cell receptor beta chains were all read from a single sample in a study of Ad26.COV2.S vaccination and SARS-CoV-2 variants. Treatment: over 15 received Ad26.COV2.S at low or high dose, single or two shots; 5 received placebo; per-sample allocation not given. Specimen acquisition occurred on day 63 following the initial vaccine or placebo injection. Some clones are missing from TCRdb's copy, which holds only in-frame ones; the method was immunoSEQ multiplex PCR. The sample has about 240,000 clones; approximately 87% are singletons. Source: peripheral blood, taken in a trial of Ad26.COV2.S vaccine versus placebo. Receptor source: a person between 18 and 59 years old who received the Ad26.COV2.S COVID-19 vaccine or a placebo.

This chain links TRBV3-1 (or the pseudogene TRBV3-2) with TRBJ2-7; D unclear. Germline V lookup: CDR1 LGHDT, CDR2 YNNKEL (reference sequence). Between the trimmed V and J ends, which lost 1 base and 7 bases, there was a span of 14 bases. This CDR3 comprises 14 residues. CDR3 coding DNA: TGTGCCAGCAGCCAAGCCTTGGCCGGCGAGGAGCAGTACTTC. Protein sequence: CASSQALAGEEQYF.

J is TRBJ2-5 and V is TRBV9; weak D call: TRBD1 (6 bases). The germline V gene encodes CDR1 SGDLS and CDR2 YYNGEE. V shed 2 bases and J shed 5 bases, with 13 bases lying between them. The CDR3 loop spans 14 amino acids. The CDR3 coding sequence is TGTGCCAGCAGCGTTAGTACAGGGCGGGAGACCCAGTACTTC. Amino acids: CASSVSTGRETQYF.

The gene calls are TRBV2 and TRBJ2-5; weak D call: TRBD1 (5 bases). This CDR3 is built from 13 residues. Germline CDR1 SNHLY, CDR2 FYNNEI. V gave up 4 bases and J gave up 1 base, with 7 bases separating them. The DNA for the CDR3 is TGTGCCAGCAGTGGAGACAGCCAAGAGACCCAGTACTTC. Protein product: CASSGDSQETQYF.

The chain has TRBV5-1 and TRBJ2-3; 8 positions match TRBD2. This CDR3 region has 16 residues. The V gene's germline CDR1 is SGHRS and CDR2 YFSETQ. V shed 2 bases and J 3 bases; nucleotides not matched to a gene: 8. The CDR3 nucleotides are TGCGCCAGCAGCTTTGGAGCGGGAGTATTTACAGATACGCAGTATTTT. This encodes CASSFGAGVFTDTQYF.

For the CDR3, the DNA is TGTGCCAGTAGTCTGCTAGCTTCCGGGGAGCTGTTTTTT. Translating gives CASSLLASGELFF. The chain recombines TRBV19 with TRBJ2-2; D is perhaps TRBD2 (5 bases). The CDR3 runs 13 residues. Germline lookup yields CDR1 LNHDA and CDR2 SQIVND (reference sequence). V lost 5 bases and J 6 bases, leaving 10 bases between the germline ends.

This chain's CDR3 is CASSPIAGGGGGTQYF. The DNA of the CDR3 is TGTGCCAGCAGCCCGATAGCGGGGGGCGGGGGAGGGACCCAGTACTTC. V gene TRBV7-8 combines with J gene TRBJ2-5; 10 nucleotides match TRBD2. From germline, CDR1 is SGHVS and CDR2 FQNEAQ. The CDR3 covers 16 residues. Trimming at V came to 5 bases and at J to 7 bases, leaving 13 bases not matched to a gene.

The J gene is TRBJ1-3, the V gene TRBV6-5; D is perhaps TRBD1 (6 bases). CDR1 and CDR2 from the germline V gene are MNHEY and SVGAGI. The ends were cut back, 2 bases at V and 4 bases at J, with 15 bases in the middle. The CDR3 runs to 16 residues. CDR3 loop: CASSYLRGGSGNTIYF. The CDR3 region has the DNA TGTGCCAGCAGTTACCTCCGCGGGGGCTCGGGAAACACCATATATTTT.

This rearrangement joins TRBV6-4 to TRBJ1-1; a possible D gene is TRBD1 (6 bases). Trimming pared 5 bases from V and 2 bases from J, leaving 12 bases between. Germline V gives CDR1 MRHNA, CDR2 SNTAGT. The CDR3 sequence is 14 residues long. This chain's CDR3 is CASSPDRFNTEAFF. CDR3 nucleotide sequence: TGTGCCAGCAGTCCCGACAGGTTCAACACTGAAGCTTTCTTT.

The chain combines TRBV6-5 with TRBJ2-7; a weak D match, TRBD1 (6 bases). This CDR3 has 14 residues. The germline V gene encodes CDR1 MNHEY and CDR2 SVGAGI. Trimming took off 6 bases at V and 1 base at J, with 13 bases between the two ends. CDR3 residues: CASSPRTASYEQYF. The CDR3, as DNA: TGTGCCAGCAGCCCGCGGACAGCTTCCTACGAGCAGTACTTC.

The table lists this clone with a few counts. V usage is TRBV28 and J usage is TRBJ2-1; D unclear. The CDR3 has 10 amino acids. Deletions cut 6 bases from V and 10 bases from J, with 7 bases between. Germline V gene lookup returns CDR1 MDHEN and CDR2 SYDVKM. CDR3 bases: TGTGCCAGCAGCCAGTACGAGCAGTTCTTC. Translation gives CASSQYEQFF.

This sequence joins TRBV3-1 (or the pseudogene TRBV3-2) and TRBJ2-7; D remains ambiguous. The ends were cut back, 2 bases at V and 3 bases at J, with 14 bases in the middle. The CDR3 totals 15 residues. Germline V CDR1 and CDR2: LGHDT, YNNKEL (reference sequence). The CDR3 spells CASSQQAWAHYEQYF. The DNA of the CDR3 is TGTGCCAGCAGCCAACAAGCCTGGGCGCACTACGAGCAGTACTTC.

V gene TRBV6-5 combines with J gene TRBJ1-1, with 7 bases fitting TRBD1. The CDR3 consists of 13 residues. The V segment lost 8 bases and the J segment 4 bases; nucleotides outside the gene matches: 7. Germline CDR1 and CDR2: MNHEY and SVGAGI. The CDR3, as DNA: TGTGCCAGCGGAAACCCAGGGGGCACTGAAGCTTTCTTT. Encoded protein: CASGNPGGTEAFF.

This chain links TRBV3-1 (or the pseudogene TRBV3-2) with TRBJ1-1, with 11 bases lining up with TRBD1. The CDR3 is 15 amino acids. J gave up 5 bases and V 4 bases, and 6 bases lay outside the gene matches. The V gene's germline CDR1 is LGHDT and CDR2 YNNKEL (reference sequence). The CDR3 here is CASSLGQGARTEAFF. In DNA, the CDR3 is TGTGCCAGCAGCCTCGGACAGGGGGCGAGAACTGAAGCTTTCTTT.

The rearrangement uses TRBV7-2 and TRBJ2-5, with 7 bases identical to TRBD2. Germline lookup yields CDR1 SGHTA and CDR2 FQGNSA. Trimming cost V 1 base and J 3 bases; bases outside gene matches: 5. The CDR3 runs to 15 residues. CDR3 residues: CASSLVTRGEETQYF. CDR3 bases: TGTGCCAGCAGCTTAGTAACCCGGGGGGAAGAGACCCAGTACTTC.

V usage is TRBV9 and J usage is TRBJ2-2, with 11 bases that match TRBD2. The junction had 11 bases not matched to a gene; V was cut back by 0 bases and J by 4 bases. CDR3 length equals 19 residues. Germline V gene sequence: CDR1 SGDLS, CDR2 YYNGEE. The CDR3 spells CASSVGGGGLAGGTGELFF. CDR3 sequence (DNA): TGTGCCAGCAGCGTAGGCGGTGGAGGGCTAGCGGGGGGCACCGGGGAGCTGTTTTTT.

The V gene is TRBV19, the J gene TRBJ1-2; possible D gene TRBD1, 6 bases. Trimming cost V 7 bases and J 0 bases, with 18 bases left between them. CDR3 length: 16 residues. The V gene's germline CDR1 is LNHDA and CDR2 SQIVND (reference sequence). CDR3 DNA: TGTGCCAGTAAAAGGGGGACCGCGGCGTCTAACTATGGCTACACCTTC. As protein: CASKRGTAASNYGYTF.

The V gene is TRBV6-1, the J gene TRBJ2-7, with D tentatively TRBD1 (5 bases). The CDR3 loop spans 15 amino acids. V dropped 2 bases and J dropped 3 bases, with 14 bases sitting between them. Germline CDR1 reads MNHNS; CDR2 reads SASEGT. In DNA form, the CDR3 reads TGTGCCAGCAGTGAAAAGGTCAGGGCGGACTACGAGCAGTACTTC. Protein: CASSEKVRADYEQYF.

The gene calls are TRBV19 and TRBJ2-1; TRBD2 agrees at 7 bases. The V segment lost 1 base and the J segment 9 bases; nucleotides outside the gene matches: 6. This CDR3 comprises 14 residues. Germline CDR1 is LNHDA and CDR2 is SQIVND (reference sequence). The CDR3 spells CASSIGETSTEQFF. The CDR3 DNA sequence: TGTGCCAGTAGTATAGGCGAGACTAGCACTGAGCAGTTCTTC. Full variable domain (remainder filled in from reference TRBV19 and TRBJ2-1): DGGITQSPKYLFRKEGQNVTLSCEQNLNHDAMYWYRQDPGQGLRLIYYSQIVNDFQKGDIAEGYSVSREKKESFPLTVTSAQKNPTAFYLCASSIGETSTEQFFGPGTRLTVL.

The rearrangement joins TRBV6-2 or TRBV6-3 to TRBJ1-2, with TRBD1 matching over 7 bases. This CDR3 comprises 14 residues. The germline gives CDR1 MNHEY, CDR2 SVGEGT. Trimming removed 6 bases from V and 4 bases from J; junction bases left unmatched: 8. CDR3 DNA sequence: TGTGCCAGCAGCCCTACAGGGGACGGCTATGGCTACACCTTC. This sequence encodes CASSPTGDGYGYTF.

V usage is TRBV27 and J usage is TRBJ1-1, with a possible D match to TRBD1 (6 bases). In germline, CDR1 is MNHEY, CDR2 SMNVEV (reference sequence). V was trimmed by 5 bases and J by 2 bases, leaving 15 bases between them. This CDR3 spans 15 amino acids. DNA for the CDR3: TGTGCCAGCAGTACGATTGGACAGCCAAACACTGAAGCTTTCTTT. This translates into CASSTIGQPNTEAFF.

The chain combines TRBV25-1 with TRBJ1-5, with D maybe TRBD1 (6 bases). The germline V gene encodes CDR1 MGHDK and CDR2 SYGVNS. The CDR3 contains 18 residues. Trimming stripped 3 bases from V and 2 bases from J, with 20 bases between. CDR3 DNA: TGTGCCAGCAGTGACCCTCCTCCCAGGGGAAGGGGCAATCAGCCCCAGCATTTT. Its protein is CASSDPPPRGRGNQPQHF.

V is TRBV10-3 and J is TRBJ2-1; D unclear. In germline, CDR1 is ENHRY, CDR2 SYGVKD. The V end was cut by 3 bases, the J end by 9 bases, with 9 bases between. The CDR3 runs to 12 residues. The CDR3, as DNA: TGTGCCATCAGTGACTTTTCGATTGAGCAGTTCTTC. Its translation: CAISDFSIEQFF.

This sequence joins TRBV10-1 and TRBJ2-7; D perhaps matches TRBD2 (5 bases). The CDR3 sequence is 13 residues long. V was shortened by 5 bases and J by 6 bases, with 14 bases between the two germline ends. Looked up from germline, CDR1 is WNHNN and CDR2 is SYGVQD (reference sequence). As DNA, the CDR3 is TGCGCCAGCAGTCCAACTAGGTGGAGCGAGCAGTACTTC. Translation: CASSPTRWSEQYF.

The genes are TRBV6-6 and TRBJ1-5; a weak D match, TRBD1 (5 bases). V shed 2 bases and J shed 1 base, with 12 bases lying between them. The CDR3 loop spans 16 amino acids. Germline CDR1 MNHNY, CDR2 SVGAGI (reference sequence). The CDR3 DNA sequence: TGTGCCAGCAGTTACCCCCCGCAGGGAAGCAATCAGCCCCAGCATTTT. This sequence encodes CASSYPPQGSNQPQHF.

The V gene is TRBV28, the J gene TRBJ2-7; the D is unclear. The V gene lost 7 bases and the J gene lost 3 bases, with 7 bases spanning the gap. The CDR3 totals 11 residues. Germline V lookup: CDR1 MDHEN, CDR2 SYDVKM. CDR3 DNA sequence: TGTGCCAGCACTACACACTACGAGCAGTACTTC. It translates to CASTTHYEQYF.

The count of this clone is one. The genes are TRBV5-4 and TRBJ2-5; 7 bases line up with TRBD2. This CDR3 is built from 17 residues. In germline, CDR1 is SGHNT, CDR2 YYREEE (reference sequence). V shed 1 base, J shed 2 bases, and the junction held 11 bases outside the gene matches. Written as DNA, the CDR3 is TGTGCCAGCAGCTTGTCGGTTGAGCGGGGCCCGCAAGAGACCCAGTACTTC. Encoded protein: CASSLSVERGPQETQYF.

This sequence joins TRBV11-3 and TRBJ2-3; no definite D call. The germline V gene has CDR1 SGHNT and CDR2 YENEEA. The V and J ends lost 4 bases and 7 bases respectively, with 21 bases between them. The CDR3 has 16 amino acids. The CDR3 is CASSSPRWCIWNTQYF. CDR3 DNA: TGTGCCAGCAGCTCCCCCCGGTGGTGCATTTGGAATACGCAGTATTTT.

The rearrangement joins TRBV2 to TRBJ1-1; the D is unclear. CDR1 is SNHLY, CDR2 FYNNEI, per germline. V lost 6 bases, J lost 0 bases, and 8 bases lay in between. The CDR3 covers 13 residues. The CDR3 region is CASSRTMNTEAFF. Written as DNA, the CDR3 is TGTGCCAGCAGCCGGACTATGAACACTGAAGCTTTCTTT.